This T cell receptor (beta chain) was sequenced in a study of blood T cell repertoires in COVID-19. Study details: Sources were T cells, B-cell-depleted T cells, or PBMCs; the material itself was cDNA or gDNA.

Sequencing was performed with immunoSEQ multiplex PCR; in TCRdb, only in-frame clones are kept and a portion is missing. The sample has a few hundred thousand clones, about 88% seen once. CDR1 and CDR2 (germline): MDHEN, SYDVKM. The CDR3 contains 12 residues. Trimming removed 5 bases from V and 6 bases from J; junction bases left unmatched: 3. Individuals drawn from around 25 US areas were about 18 to 100 years old. Clinical history reported by participants formed the basis on which cohorts were assigned. Cohort 3 recovery required two negative PCRs, clearance, or symptom resolution. The chain has TRBV28 and TRBJ1-2; 7 bases line up with TRBD1. The sequencing input was PBMCs or T cells enriched from blood (not recorded which). The origin of this receptor is a woman aged 45-59 years who had recovered from COVID-19. CDR3 in amino acids: CASSRQGDGYTF. CDR3 DNA sequence: TGTGCCAGCAGTCGACAGGGAGATGGCTACACCTTC.